A single sample gave rise to the 16 T cell receptor beta chains below, sequenced in a study of glioma-infiltrating T cells after dendritic cell vaccination. This table comes from immunoSEQ multiplex PCR, and its TCRdb copy is limited to in-frame clones, with some not included. The table shows roughly 60,000 clones, with about 86% occurring only once. Regarding time point: after dendritic cell vaccination, including at tumor progression/relapse. This material consisted of blood, taken after dendritic cell vaccination. These receptors all stem from a human donor with glioblastoma.

The J gene is TRBJ1-4, the V gene TRBV5-4, with D unclear. V was trimmed by 4 bases and J by 4 bases, leaving 11 bases between them. The CDR3 has 14 amino acids. From germline, CDR1 is SGHNT and CDR2 YYREEE (reference sequence). CDR3 in DNA: TGTGCCAGCAGCGTCGCCGGGAATAATGAAAAACTGTTTTTT. This sequence encodes CASSVAGNNEKLFF.

This chain joins TRBV29-1 and TRBJ1-1; 7 bases line up with TRBD1. The V gene end was trimmed by 8 bases and the J gene end by 3 bases; junction bases not matched to a gene: 3. Per germline, CDR1 SQVTM and CDR2 ANQGSEA. The CDR3 sequence is 11 residues long. As DNA, the CDR3 is TGCAGCTTCAGGGGGTACACTGAAGCTTTCTTT. Protein sequence: CSFRGYTEAFF.

This chain connects TRBV7-2 to TRBJ2-1; 11 bases are a match to TRBD2. The V gene end was trimmed by 4 bases and the J gene end by 2 bases; junction bases not matched to a gene: 4. The V gene's germline CDR1 is SGHTA and CDR2 FQGNSA. CDR3 size: 16 residues. This CDR3 is CASSSVAGGPYNEQFF. Here the CDR3 DNA reads TGTGCCAGCAGCTCCGTAGCGGGGGGGCCCTACAATGAGCAGTTCTTC.

This rearrangement joins TRBV2 to TRBJ2-7; 10 bases align to TRBD2. In germline, CDR1 is SNHLY, CDR2 FYNNEI. Losses at the gene ends were 5 bases for V and 2 bases for J; bases not matched to a gene: 0. This CDR3 has 13 residues. The CDR3 DNA reads TGTGCCAGCAGTAGCGGGGGGGCCTACGAGCAGTACTTC. It yields the protein CASSSGGAYEQYF.

The CDR3 reads CAWSAGHYYGYTF. The CDR3 DNA sequence: TGTGCCTGGAGTGCGGGACACTACTATGGCTACACCTTC. The gene calls are TRBV30 and TRBJ1-2, with D possibly being TRBD1 (6 bases). Trimming removed 1 base at V and 3 bases at J, with 9 bases between. The germline V gene encodes CDR1 GTSNPN and CDR2 SVGIG (reference sequence). This CDR3 comprises 13 residues.

The chain carries TRBV19 and TRBJ2-1; TRBD1 might be the D (6 bases). From germline, CDR1 is LNHDA and CDR2 SQIVND (reference sequence). Trimming took off 4 bases at V and 0 bases at J, with 10 bases between the two ends. This CDR3 region has 15 residues. The CDR3 DNA reads TGTGCCAGTAGTACGGACAGCCGCTCCTACAATGAGCAGTTCTTC. It is translated as CASSTDSRSYNEQFF.

The genes are TRBV5-4 and TRBJ1-2, with D uncertain. Trimming stripped 4 bases from V and 4 bases from J, with 14 bases between. The CDR3 covers 14 residues. Looked up from germline, CDR1 is SGHNT and CDR2 is YYREEE (reference sequence). The CDR3 is CASSPLTSSYGYTF. CDR3 nucleotides: TGTGCCAGCAGCCCTCTGACAAGTTCCTATGGCTACACCTTC.

The genes are TRBV4-3 and TRBJ1-1; D not resolved. The CDR3 covers 15 residues. The V end was cut by 1 base, the J end by 5 bases, with 14 bases between. In germline, CDR1 is LGHNA, CDR2 YSLEER. The CDR3 loop reads CASSQVLGSGTEAFF. In DNA, the CDR3 is TGCGCCAGCAGCCAAGTTTTGGGGTCGGGGACTGAAGCTTTCTTT.

The rearrangement links TRBV5-4 to TRBJ2-3; 9 nucleotides match TRBD2. Trimming took 4 bases from V and 4 from J; bases not matched to a gene: 16. Germline CDR1 SGHNT, CDR2 YYREEE (reference sequence). CDR3 length: 18 amino acids. This chain's CDR3 is CASSPLPRAGGPPDTQYF. CDR3 sequence (DNA): TGTGCCAGCAGCCCCCTTCCCCGGGCGGGGGGGCCCCCAGATACGCAGTATTTT.

This chain connects TRBV11-2 to TRBJ1-4, with 7 bases lining up with TRBD1. CDR3 length equals 15 residues. Per the germline V gene, CDR1 is SGHAT and CDR2 is FQNNGV. The ends lost 5 bases at V and 8 bases at J; junction bases unmatched: 11. CDR3 DNA sequence: TGTGCCAGCAGCACCCAGACAGGGCGAGAGGAAAAACTGTTTTTT. It specifies CASSTQTGREEKLFF.

The rearrangement links TRBV12-5 to TRBJ2-3; tentative D call: TRBD1 (6 bases). CDR1 and CDR2 (germline): LGHNT, FRNRAP. The CDR3 loop spans 16 amino acids. V lost 5 bases and J 4 bases, leaving 19 bases between the germline ends. The chain's CDR3 is CASGPTAGWGPDTQYF. In DNA form, the CDR3 reads TGTGCTAGTGGTCCCACGGCAGGGTGGGGGCCAGATACGCAGTATTTT.

The CDR3: CASSYSDRGVYEQYF. The CDR3 nucleotides read TGTGCCAGCAGTTACTCGGACAGGGGGGTTTACGAGCAGTACTTC. The chain couples TRBV6-5 to TRBJ2-7; TRBD1 aligns across 10 bases. The CDR3 contains 15 residues. The V gene's germline CDR1 is MNHEY and CDR2 SVGAGI. The junction had 3 bases not matched to a gene; V was cut back by 0 bases and J by 4 bases.

CDR3 sequence (DNA): TGTGCCAGCAGCTCATCACGGGTAAGCTCCTACAATGAGCAGTTCTTC. It specifies CASSSSRVSSYNEQFF. The chain combines TRBV7-3 with TRBJ2-1; the D is unclear. V lost 4 bases to trimming and J lost 0 bases, with 13 bases between them. The germline CDR1 and CDR2 sequences are SGHTA and FQGTGA. The CDR3 extends over 16 amino acids. Complete variable domain (other parts from reference TRBV7-3 and TRBJ2-1): GAGVSQTPSNKVTEKGKYVELRCDPISGHTALYWYRQSLGQGPEFLIYFQGTGAADDSGLPNDRFFAVRPEGSVSTLKIQRTERGDSAVYLCASSSSRVSSYNEQFFGPGTRLTVL.

The chain employs TRBV4-1 and TRBJ2-7; weak D call: TRBD1 (6 bases). Trimming took off 4 bases at V and 3 bases at J, with 10 bases between the two ends. This CDR3 region has 13 residues. Germline V gene lookup returns CDR1 MGHRA and CDR2 YSYEKL. The CDR3 bases are TGCGCCAGCAGCCTCACAGGGAGCTACGAGCAGTACTTC. Amino acid sequence: CASSLTGSYEQYF.

The rearrangement joins TRBV29-1 to TRBJ1-2; D is undetermined. The CDR3 extends over 13 amino acids. The V end was cut by 3 bases, the J end by 3 bases, with 11 bases between. CDR1 and CDR2 from the germline V gene are SQVTM and ANQGSEA. As DNA, the CDR3 is TGCAGCGTTGATTTAACACGCCACTATGGCTACACCTTC. Its translation is CSVDLTRHYGYTF. Combining the CDR3 with reference TRBV29-1 and TRBJ1-2 gives the whole variable domain SAVISQKPSRDICQRGTSLTIQCQVDSQVTMMFWYRQQPGQSLTLIATANQGSEATYESGFVIDKFPISRPNLTFSTLTVSNMSPEDSSIYLCSVDLTRHYGYTFGSGTRLTVV.

V and J are TRBV6-5 and TRBJ1-4; D may be TRBD1 (6 bases). Trimming cost V 5 bases and J 7 bases, with 17 bases left between them. CDR1 MNHEY and CDR2 SVGAGI come from the germline V gene. The CDR3 has 15 residues. The DNA for the CDR3 is TGTGCCAGCAGTCTGTTCGGGACATCGGGTGAAAAACTGTTTTTT. Translating it yields CASSLFGTSGEKLFF.